Listed below are T cell receptor beta chains from one sample, sequenced in a study of cytomegalovirus exposure and HLA in healthy donors. Profiled with immunoSEQ multiplex PCR; TCRdb holds only in-frame clones, not every one. The sample contains more than 85,000 clones, about 88% of which appear only once. Sequencing was carried out using PBMCs. Every receptor here comes from a woman under 30 in good health and CMV-seronegative. CDR3s include the opening cysteine and the closing phenylalanine or tryptophan. A D gene is named only where the DNA matches it firmly.

D gene,J gene,V gene,CDR3 protein
TRBD1,TRBJ2-7,TRBV19,CASSQSGTGTYEQYF
-,TRBJ2-3,TRBV5-8,CASSLGLTTDTQYF
-,TRBJ2-5,TRBV29-1,CSVEAPETQYF
TRBD1,TRBJ1-2,TRBV19,CASSIGTGDYGYTF
-,TRBJ1-3,TRBV14,CASSEQGIGTIYF
-,TRBJ1-1,TRBV30,CAWSVMGRTEAFF
TRBD2,TRBJ2-3,TRBV7-8,CASSLFPEAGGPTDTQYF
-,TRBJ1-2,TRBV5-5,CASSSTVGYGYTF
-,TRBJ2-3,TRBV28,CASGGSTDTQYF
TRBD2,TRBJ2-3,TRBV4-2,CASSQEGGASEYITDTQYF
TRBD1,TRBJ1-2,TRBV5-3,CASCAGTGATVGDGYTF
-,TRBJ1-2,TRBV25-1,CASSAPLPQGEYGYTF
-,TRBJ1-4,TRBV5-1,CASSGGATNEKLFF
-,TRBJ1-3,TRBV9,CASSAPRGSGRNGNTIYF
-,TRBJ2-6,TRBV4-1,CASSQEDYSGANVLTF
-,TRBJ2-7,TRBV5-1,CASSLHGNLYEQYF
-,TRBJ2-1,TRBV7-2,CASSLRDNEQFF
TRBD1,TRBJ1-5,TRBV28,CASSPPGGGTQHF
-,TRBJ1-5,TRBV10-3,CAISESVGENQPQHF
TRBD2,TRBJ2-3,TRBV9,CASSVQIAGGSTDTQYF
-,TRBJ1-3,TRBV6-1,CASTLGLTEGTIYF
TRBD1,TRBJ1-2,TRBV13,CASSQDRGPYGYTF
-,TRBJ2-7,TRBV13,CASSSSGQPRRYEQYF
TRBD2,TRBJ2-7,TRBV11-2,CASSLHLADDVEQYF
TRBD1,TRBJ2-1,TRBV5-6,CASSSIDRGLYNEQFF
-,TRBJ1-2,TRBV7-3,CASSFDQGSRYTF
-,TRBJ2-6,TRBV7-2,CASSPLGGRVSGANVLTF
TRBD1,TRBJ1-2,TRBV29-1,CSVEDHRQGPGNYGYTF
TRBD1,TRBJ2-7,TRBV19,CASSTGGLDEQYF
TRBD1,TRBJ2-4,TRBV6-5,CASSARDSVIQYF
-,TRBJ2-1,TRBV9,CASSRGGRDEQFF
-,TRBJ2-1,TRBV18,CASSPPNTRLSSYNEQFF
-,TRBJ1-3,TRBV30,CASNGIPSRNTIYF
-,TRBJ1-1,TRBV25-1,CASSELGVNQGSTEAFF
-,TRBJ1-1,TRBV7-6,CASSSQVNTEAFF
-,TRBJ1-2,TRBV4-1,CASSQGGGPYGYTF
-,TRBJ2-7,TRBV7-2,CASSLVRGARGYEQYF
-,TRBJ1-2,TRBV9,CASSVSPADSTRDGYTF
-,TRBJ1-2,TRBV28,CASSLKPDGYGYTF
-,TRBJ2-5,TRBV5-6,CASSFPSETGPQETQYF
-,TRBJ2-4,TRBV2,CASSPETGVTKNIQYF
-,TRBJ1-2,TRBV28,CASSRQETYGYTF
-,TRBJ2-7,TRBV2,CASSRLAGGYEQYF
-,TRBJ1-5,TRBV29-1,CSVVLGLGGNQPQHF
TRBD1,TRBJ2-5,TRBV7-9,CASSYPRDSQETQYF
TRBD1,TRBJ2-3,TRBV28,CATITGGWADTQYF
TRBD1,TRBJ2-7,TRBV7-8,CASSPGTGVSLRSYEQYF
TRBD1,TRBJ2-2,TRBV6-5,CATQQGANTGELFF
-,TRBJ1-2,TRBV2,CASTRQTEGYTF
-,TRBJ2-7,TRBV27,CASSLREGQGTRYEQYF